This T cell receptor (beta chain) was recorded in a study of shared clonotypes between healthy human individuals. Genomic DNA per cell subset filled all wells of several immunoSEQ plates. Produced via immunoSEQ multiplex PCR; TCRdb's table is partial and in-frame only. The profile shows about 1.1 million clones, roughly 80% of them singletons. As concerns this clone: Its target is not known.

Study-wide points: Larger estimated richness was generally recorded for naive subsets relative to memory subsets. Clonotypes which were not shared had lower generation probabilities than clonotypes that all four donors shared.

Germline V gene data show CDR1 as SGHKS and CDR2 as YYEKEE (reference sequence). The germline V and J ends were trimmed by 3 bases and 5 bases, with 14 bases remaining between them. This CDR3 is built from 14 residues. Researchers partitioned CD4+ cells into CD45RA+ naive and CD45RA-negative memory subsets. The sample taken for sequencing was memory CD4+ T cells from PBMCs. Subset meaning: CD45RA-negative fraction. V usage is TRBV5-5 and J usage is TRBJ2-5; possible D gene TRBD2, 6 bases. The receptor's source is a man aged 18-30 years in good health. Some clones in this sample may be carry-over from other donors' samples. Here the CDR3 reads CASSSSAGRETQYF. CDR3 DNA sequence: TGTGCCAGCAGCTCATCCGCTGGGAGGGAGACCCAGTACTTC.